One sample yielded the 22 T cell receptor beta chains listed below, sequenced in a study of cytomegalovirus exposure and HLA in healthy donors (dated by TCRdb to about 2017). Library generation was performed with the immunoSEQ multiplex PCR assay. A mixture of 60 forward primers for TCR Vbeta segments and 13 reverse primers for TCR Jbeta segments was used in the multiplex PCR. What TCRdb holds here is the immuneACCESS table cut down to in-frame rearrangements. Part of the clones is not present; checked against another copy, under half of the missing clones reflect an unresolved V gene, and the others are unexplained. Here the sample has under 200,000 clones; 75% occur a single time. The biggest ten clones account for around 8.3% of the sample. Source material: PBMCs. The receptors come from a woman in her thirties or forties in good health and CMV-seropositive.

The chain couples TRBV19 to TRBJ2-3; 10 bases agree with TRBD2. Losses at the gene ends were 5 bases for V and 1 base for J; bases not matched to a gene: 3. Germline V CDR1 and CDR2: LNHDA, SQIVND (reference sequence). CDR3 length: 15 residues. DNA of the CDR3: TGTGCCAGTAGTCCAGGGACTAGCGGCACAGATACGCAGTATTTT. Protein product: CASSPGTSGTDTQYF. The full variable domain, in which reference TRBV19 and TRBJ2-3 provide the parts outside the CDR3, is DGGITQSPKYLFRKEGQNVTLSCEQNLNHDAMYWYRQDPGQGLRLIYYSQIVNDFQKGDIAEGYSVSREKKESFPLTVTSAQKNPTAFYLCASSPGTSGTDTQYFGPGTRLTVL.

The V call is TRBV5-1, the J call TRBJ2-5; D possibly corresponds to TRBD1 (6 bases). Germline lookup yields CDR1 SGHRS and CDR2 YFSETQ. Trimming shortened V by 4 bases and J by 1 base, and 14 bases separated the two germline ends. The CDR3 is 15 amino acids. CDR3 in DNA: TGCGCCAGCAGCGGAGGAGGACAGACCCAAGAGACCCAGTACTTC. Translated, it gives CASSGGGQTQETQYF.

Only a few counts were recorded for this clone. The chain employs TRBV19 and TRBJ2-5, with D perhaps matching TRBD2 (5 bases). This CDR3 region has 16 residues. The V end was cut by 3 bases, the J end by 2 bases, with 16 bases between. Germline loops: CDR1 LNHDA, CDR2 SQIVND (reference sequence). The CDR3 sequence is CASSILAPRGQETQYF. In DNA, the CDR3 is TGTGCCAGTAGTATCCTGGCGCCAAGAGGGCAAGAGACCCAGTACTTC.

This clone has a handful of counts. Other nucleotide sequences from this sample produce the same CDR3. The rearrangement uses TRBV5-1 and TRBJ1-2; TRBD1 agrees at 8 bases. Germline V lookup: CDR1 SGHRS, CDR2 YFSETQ. V was pared by 0 bases and J by 2 bases, with 0 bases of the junction left unmatched. This CDR3 comprises 14 residues. CDR3 sequence (DNA): TGCGCCAGCAGCTTGGGACAGGGGAACTATGGCTACACCTTC. This sequence encodes CASSLGQGNYGYTF.

The gene calls are TRBV9 and TRBJ2-3; a weak D match, TRBD2 (6 bases). CDR3 length equals 14 residues. The germline V and J ends were trimmed by 4 bases and 0 bases, with 9 bases remaining between them. Germline CDR1 reads SGDLS; CDR2 reads YYNGEE. The CDR3 nucleotides are TGTGCCAGCAGCCCGGGACTGAGCACAGATACGCAGTATTTT. Translation: CASSPGLSTDTQYF.

The chain joins TRBV5-1 to TRBJ2-3, with TRBD1 as a possible D gene (6 bases). V was cut by 4 bases and J by 0 bases, with 15 bases left in between. CDR1 is SGHRS and CDR2 is YFSETQ in the germline V gene. The CDR3 contains 16 residues. CDR3 sequence: CASSPGVGASTDTQYF. The CDR3 DNA is TGCGCCAGCAGCCCTGGCGTGGGGGCCAGCACAGATACGCAGTATTTT.

The chain links TRBV28 to TRBJ1-3, with a weak D call TRBD1 (5 bases). Germline V gene sequence: CDR1 MDHEN, CDR2 SYDVKM. This CDR3 region has 14 residues. The V gene lost 5 bases and the J gene lost 5 bases, with 13 bases spanning the gap. This CDR3 reads CASSGGTTRNTIYF. In nucleotides, the CDR3 is TGTGCCAGCAGTGGAGGGACCACTCGAAACACCATATATTTT.

V is TRBV7-6 and J is TRBJ1-1, with D hard to call. Per the germline V gene, CDR1 is SGHVS and CDR2 is FNYEAQ. CDR3 length: 12 amino acids. Trimming stripped 2 bases from V and 8 bases from J, with 9 bases between. The CDR3: CASSLTGEEAFF. CDR3 DNA sequence: TGTGCCAGCAGCTTAACCGGGGAAGAAGCTTTCTTT.

This chain joins TRBV7-3 and TRBJ1-1; the D is unclear. Trimming cost V 6 bases and J 0 bases, with 8 bases left between them. This CDR3 region has 13 residues. Germline V gene data show CDR1 as SGHTA and CDR2 as FQGTGA. The CDR3 spells CASRLSMNTEAFF. The DNA for the CDR3 is TGTGCCAGCAGGCTCAGTATGAACACTGAAGCTTTCTTT.

The chain joins TRBV2 to TRBJ2-1; perhaps TRBD2 as D (6 bases). There are 15 residues in the CDR3. Trimming cost V 7 bases and J 7 bases, with 20 bases left between them. Germline V gene sequence: CDR1 SNHLY, CDR2 FYNNEI. The CDR3 DNA reads as TGTGCCAGCACACCGGTTAGCGGACTAATTAATGAGCAGTTCTTC. As protein: CASTPVSGLINEQFF. The full variable domain, in which reference TRBV2 and TRBJ2-1 provide the parts outside the CDR3, is EPEVTQTPSHQVTQMGQEVILRCVPISNHLYFYWYRQILGQKVEFLVSFYNNEISEKSEIFDDQFSVERPDGSNFTLKIRSTKLEDSAMYFCASTPVSGLINEQFFGPGTRLTVL.

J is TRBJ1-1 and V is TRBV4-2; TRBD1 matches 9 bases. The CDR3 totals 16 residues. Germline V gene data show CDR1 as LGHNA and CDR2 as YNFKEQ. V lost 3 bases, J lost 4 bases, and 9 bases stayed unmatched. The CDR3 loop is CASSHPDRGVGTEAFF. As DNA, the CDR3 is TGTGCCAGCAGCCACCCCGACAGGGGGGTGGGCACTGAAGCTTTCTTT.

Regarding this clone: One end of the junction fails to match germline, which may point to a read error. The V and J genes are TRBV7-7 and TRBJ2-2; 7 positions match TRBD2. The germline V gene has CDR1 SSHAT and CDR2 FNYEAQ (reference sequence). The CDR3 contains 14 residues. This CDR3 is CASSSSGVTGELFF. For the CDR3, the DNA is TGTGCTAGCAGCTCAAGCGGGGTCACCGGGGAGCTGTTTTTT.

This chain uses TRBV11-3 with TRBJ1-1, with TRBD1 matching 7 bases. This CDR3 has 20 residues. V was clipped by 1 base and J by 0 bases; unmatched bases: 17. Germline values: CDR1 SGHNT, CDR2 YENEEA. This CDR3 reads CASSLAYTPGQYPMNTEAFF. The CDR3 nucleotides are TGTGCCAGCAGCTTAGCTTATACTCCGGGACAGTACCCTATGAACACTGAAGCTTTCTTT.

The chain joins TRBV16 to TRBJ1-5; D unresolved. CDR3 length equals 13 residues. CDR1 KGHSY and CDR2 FQNENV come from the germline V gene. V was pared by 8 bases and J by 6 bases, with 14 bases between. CDR3 in amino acids: CASQVRVGQPQHF. CDR3 in DNA: TGTGCCAGCCAAGTGCGGGTGGGTCAGCCCCAGCATTTT.

The chain is built from TRBV7-3 and TRBJ2-6, with 9 bases that match TRBD1. Germline V gives CDR1 SGHTA, CDR2 FQGTGA. The CDR3 runs 20 residues. V shed 5 bases, J shed 1 base, and the junction held 15 bases outside the gene matches. The CDR3 nucleotides read TGTGCCAGCAGCCCAGACCGTTGGGACAGGGAGGGGTCTGGGGCCAACGTCCTGACTTTC. Its protein product is CASSPDRWDREGSGANVLTF.

J is TRBJ2-1 and V is TRBV19; D might be TRBD2 (6 bases). The germline gives CDR1 LNHDA, CDR2 SQIVND (reference sequence). The V end lost 2 bases, the J end lost 9 bases, and 11 bases lay between the germline ends. The length of the CDR3 is 13 residues. The CDR3 nucleotides are TGTGCCAGTAGTATAACGGGAGAGGGTGAGCAGTTCTTC. Translation gives CASSITGEGEQFF.

The chain combines TRBV6-5 with TRBJ2-7; D may be TRBD2 (6 bases). The CDR3 loop spans 15 amino acids. Germline V gene sequence: CDR1 MNHEY, CDR2 SVGAGI. Trimming shortened V by 0 bases and J by 3 bases, and 12 bases separated the two germline ends. This chain's CDR3 is CASSYSEGTYYEQYF. As DNA, the CDR3 is TGTGCCAGCAGTTACTCAGAAGGGACTTACTACGAGCAGTACTTC.

The CDR3 DNA follows: TGCGCCAGCAGCCAAGGCCACCCGCGGGAGACCCAGTACTTC. As protein: CASSQGHPRETQYF. The V and J genes are TRBV4-1 and TRBJ2-5; no clear D. Germline CDR1 reads MGHRA; CDR2 reads YSYEKL. Trimming removed 1 base from V and 5 bases from J, with 11 bases in between. The CDR3 spans 14 residues.

This chain links TRBV28 with TRBJ2-7; 7 positions agree with TRBD2. Germline trimming cut 6 bases from V and 3 bases from J; bases unmatched to any gene: 2. The CDR3 length is 12 residues. From germline, CDR1 is MDHEN and CDR2 SYDVKM. This chain's CDR3 is CASRTGGYEQYF. The CDR3 DNA sequence: TGTGCCAGCAGAACGGGAGGCTACGAGCAGTACTTC.

The J gene is TRBJ1-2, the V gene TRBV2; 12 bases fit TRBD1. This CDR3 spans 13 amino acids. Germline CDR1 is SNHLY and CDR2 is FYNNEI. The V gene end was trimmed by 6 bases and the J gene end by 12 bases; junction bases not matched to a gene: 8. Written as DNA, the CDR3 is TGTGCCAGCAGCAGGGACAGGGGGCGAGGAGACACCTTC. Translation: CASSRDRGRGDTF.

The gene calls are TRBV28 and TRBJ1-2, with 8 positions matching TRBD1. The CDR3 sequence is 12 residues long. Germline CDR1 reads MDHEN; CDR2 reads SYDVKM. V lost 7 bases to trimming and J lost 4 bases; unmatched junction nucleotides: 2. CDR3 DNA sequence: TGTGCCAGCACCGGGACAGGCTATGGCTACACCTTC. It translates to CASTGTGYGYTF.

The chain combines TRBV5-6 with TRBJ1-5, with D perhaps matching TRBD1 (6 bases). In germline, CDR1 is SGHDT, CDR2 YYEEEE. V was clipped by 5 bases and J by 5 bases, with 23 bases between them. The CDR3 is made up of 17 amino acids. For the CDR3, the DNA is TGTGCCAGCAGTGTTGGGTTAGGGGGGGGTTCGGATCAGCCCCAGCATTTT. This sequence encodes CASSVGLGGGSDQPQHF.